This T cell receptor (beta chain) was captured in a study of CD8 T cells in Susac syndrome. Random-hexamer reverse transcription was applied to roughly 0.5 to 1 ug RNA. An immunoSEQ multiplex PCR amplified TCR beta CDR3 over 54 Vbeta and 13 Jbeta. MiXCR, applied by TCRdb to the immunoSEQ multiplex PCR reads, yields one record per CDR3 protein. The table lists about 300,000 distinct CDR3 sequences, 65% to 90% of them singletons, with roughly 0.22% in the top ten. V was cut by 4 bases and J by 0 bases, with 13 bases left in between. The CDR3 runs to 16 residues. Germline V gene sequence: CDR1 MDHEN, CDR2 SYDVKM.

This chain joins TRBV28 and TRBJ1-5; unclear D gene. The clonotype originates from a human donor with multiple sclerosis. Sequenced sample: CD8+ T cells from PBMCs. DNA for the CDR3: TGTGCCAGCAGTTCCCCCGGATTGGGTAGCAATCAGCCCCAGCATTTT. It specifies CASSSPGLGSNQPQHF.